This TCR beta chain appears in the sequencing data of a study of blood T cells in healthy people across ages (dated by TCRdb to between 2014 and 2017). Concerning the study at large: Template switching captured roughly one uniquely barcoded TCR beta cDNA molecule per two T cells in model experiments. To avoid experimental bias, donors of different ages were spread randomly across the sequencing lanes. Using deep sequencing normalized with unique cDNA molecular identifiers, the study measured how TCR beta repertoire diversity changes with age. Using the same blood draw, the study looked at two additional independent replicas of 1 million unique cDNA reads for two donors, one aged 18 to 30 and the other aged 80 or older. Donors were grouped into four age groups: young (average approximately 16 years), middle-aged (about 40), aged (over 55) and long-lived (just over 80).

Notes on this clonotype: Its specific antigen is unknown. Per-base quality was not reported, and no clone a single base away is much larger than it.

Systemically healthy Caucasian individuals from Russia, approximately 39 in total and aged roughly 6 to 95 years, were included as donors. Each donor gave ten milliliters of peripheral blood, collected into EDTA-treated Vacutainer tubes. Ficoll-Paque density-gradient centrifugation was used to isolate PBMCs, with at least 6.5 million obtained per sample. Total RNA, at least 5 micrograms per sample, was extracted from PBMCs with Trizol reagent. For every donor, flow cytometry on a PBMC aliquot measured the percentage of naive CD45RAhigh/CD27high T cells. The library came from 5' RACE. These reads were obtained on an Illumina HiSeq 2500. A second PCR of roughly 6 to 12 cycles was run with a J-beta primer mix and a sample-barcoded 5' primer. A unique molecular identifier was introduced onto each TCR beta cDNA molecule by a template-switch 5' adaptor carrying 12 random nucleotides. Each sample yielded at least 3 million CDR3-containing paired-end reads. First-strand cDNA was synthesized from all RNA with the Mint cDNA synthesis kit, primed by a TRBC-specific oligonucleotide. Following uracil-DNA glycosylase treatment, a first 18-cycle PCR with universal primers M1SS and BC2_uni_R was performed on all cDNA. Turning to the authors' computational methods: Each sample was normalized by randomly selecting 1 million high-quality reads, each carrying a distinct molecular identifier. Reads with shared molecular identifiers were discarded instead of being binned into consensus sequences. MiTCR, run with a Q25 quality threshold and the strictest error-elimination algorithm, handled CDR3 identification, clonotype clustering and error correction. Lower-bound total TCR beta diversity was estimated with a nonparametric unseen species model using Euler transformation. The public reads were quality trimmed at Q25 with fastp and then assembled into clones with MiXCR by TCRdb, keeping productive beta chains. Duplicate CDR3 protein sequences are folded into a single record with the most common DNA and genes. The V and J calls here are based on TCRdb, not the publication. The sample table contains 1.5 million to 2 million distinct CDR3 sequences; only one count was recorded for 28% of them. Together, the top ten hold approximately 7.7% of the sample.

Summary of the overall study and its limitations: Total diversity estimates from one million sequenced T cells were considered lower bounds and underestimates. Observed TCR beta diversity correlated strongly with the percentage of naive T cells measured by flow cytometry. As age increased, observed TCR beta diversity per million T cells dropped in a roughly linear way, and a significant reduction was already evident by age 40. Because profiling used bulk unsorted PBMCs, naive and antigen-experienced compartments could not be compared conclusively. Donor CMV infection status was unknown, potentially confounding age-related changes in expanded clonotypes. Compared with the aged group, more naive CD4+ T cells, fewer expanded clones and increased TCR diversity were shown by the long-lived group, suggesting age selection.

The sample was blood. The TCR sequence derives from a woman in her 30s in good health.

Here the CDR3 is given as CASSPIWREEQFF. In nucleotide form, the sequence is TGTGCCAGCTCACCAATTTGGAGGGAAGAGCAGTTCTTC. The chain joins TRBV18 to TRBJ2-1; a tentative D match to TRBD2 spans 6 bases. The CDR3 runs 13 residues from the cysteine to the phenylalanine. Only the CDR3 part of the read is kept: 39 bases, read in frame from the first base. V drops 2 bases and J drops 10 bases, leaving 12 bases in between. CDR1 and CDR2 (KGHSH, LQKENI) derive from the germline V gene.